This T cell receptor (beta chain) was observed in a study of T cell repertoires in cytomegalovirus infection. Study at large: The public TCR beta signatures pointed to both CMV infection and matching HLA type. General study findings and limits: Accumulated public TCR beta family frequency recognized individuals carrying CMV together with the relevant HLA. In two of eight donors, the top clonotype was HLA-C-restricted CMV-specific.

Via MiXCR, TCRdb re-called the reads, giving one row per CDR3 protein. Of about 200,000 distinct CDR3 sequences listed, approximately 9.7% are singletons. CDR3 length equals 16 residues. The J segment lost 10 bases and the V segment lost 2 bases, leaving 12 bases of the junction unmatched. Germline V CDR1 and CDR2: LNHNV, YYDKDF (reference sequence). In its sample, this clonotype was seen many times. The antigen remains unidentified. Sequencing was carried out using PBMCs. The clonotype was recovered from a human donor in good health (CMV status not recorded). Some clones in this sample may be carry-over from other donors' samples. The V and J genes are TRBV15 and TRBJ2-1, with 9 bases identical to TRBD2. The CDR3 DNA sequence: TGTGCCACCAGCAGACCTATACTAGCGGGTCGGGGCGAGCAGTTCTTC. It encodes CATSRPILAGRGEQFF.